This T cell receptor beta chain was retrieved from a study of cytomegalovirus exposure and HLA in healthy donors. General study points: At a 0.05 false discovery rate, a later analysis found around 15,000 TCR beta sequences to be associated with HLA alleles. Across HLA loci, a later analysis found differing TCR association rates, with DRB1 most and HLA-C fewest. Follow-up analysis seemed to connect common viral pathogens with several of the most significant clusters identified.

This CDR3 comprises 15 residues. The germline gives CDR1 SGHNT, CDR2 YYREEE (reference sequence). Details on this clone: Antigen unknown.

The PCR had 60 Vbeta and 13 Jbeta primers. The table came from immunoSEQ multiplex PCR; TCRdb's copy has only in-frame clones and leaves some out. Found here are about 77,000 clones, around 78% of them singletons; the top ten hold about 3.5%. The clonotype was recovered from a man aged 35 to 55 in good health and CMV-seronegative. Sequences were obtained from PBMCs. The chain has TRBV5-4 and TRBJ2-5; the match to TRBD1 covers 8 bases. Matching the DNA end better, TRBJ2-7 makes the J call doubtful. Written as DNA, the CDR3 is TGTGCCAGCAGCAGGAAGGGACAGGACCGCTACGAGCAGTACTTC. Residues: CASSRKGQDRYEQYF.